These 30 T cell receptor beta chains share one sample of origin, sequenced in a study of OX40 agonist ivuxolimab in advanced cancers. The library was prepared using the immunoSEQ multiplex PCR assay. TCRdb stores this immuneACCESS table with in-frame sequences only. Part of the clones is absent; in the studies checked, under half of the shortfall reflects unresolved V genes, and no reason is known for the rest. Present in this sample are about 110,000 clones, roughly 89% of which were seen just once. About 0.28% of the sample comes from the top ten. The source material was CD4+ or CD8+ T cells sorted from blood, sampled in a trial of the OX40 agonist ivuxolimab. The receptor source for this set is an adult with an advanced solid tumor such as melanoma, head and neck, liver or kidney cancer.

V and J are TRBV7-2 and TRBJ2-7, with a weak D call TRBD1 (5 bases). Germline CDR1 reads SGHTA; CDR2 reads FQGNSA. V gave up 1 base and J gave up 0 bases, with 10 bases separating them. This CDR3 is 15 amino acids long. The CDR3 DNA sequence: TGTGCCAGCAGCTTAGTGGACACCTCCTCCTACGAGCAGTACTTC. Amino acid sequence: CASSLVDTSSYEQYF.

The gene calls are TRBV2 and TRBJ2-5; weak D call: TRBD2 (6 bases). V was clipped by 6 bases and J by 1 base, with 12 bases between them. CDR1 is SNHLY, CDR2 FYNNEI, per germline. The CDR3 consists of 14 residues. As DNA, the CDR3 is TGTGCCAGCAGAATTCACGGGGGCCAAGAGACCCAGTACTTC. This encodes CASRIHGGQETQYF. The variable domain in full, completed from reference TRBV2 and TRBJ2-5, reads EPEVTQTPSHQVTQMGQEVILRCVPISNHLYFYWYRQILGQKVEFLVSFYNNEISEKSEIFDDQFSVERPDGSNFTLKIRSTKLEDSAMYFCASRIHGGQETQYFGPGTRLLVL.

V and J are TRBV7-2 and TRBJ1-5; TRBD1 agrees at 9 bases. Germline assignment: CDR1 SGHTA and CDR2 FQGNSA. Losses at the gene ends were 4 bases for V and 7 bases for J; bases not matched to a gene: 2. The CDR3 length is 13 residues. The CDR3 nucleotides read TGTGCCAGCAGCTCGACAGGGGGGCAGCCCCAGCATTTT. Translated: CASSSTGGQPQHF.

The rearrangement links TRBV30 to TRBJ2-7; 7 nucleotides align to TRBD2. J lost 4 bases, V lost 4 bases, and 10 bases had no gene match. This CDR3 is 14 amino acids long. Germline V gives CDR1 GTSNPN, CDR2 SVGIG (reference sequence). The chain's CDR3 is CAWTPGTNSYEQYF. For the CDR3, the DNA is TGTGCCTGGACCCCCGGGACTAACTCGTACGAGCAGTACTTC.

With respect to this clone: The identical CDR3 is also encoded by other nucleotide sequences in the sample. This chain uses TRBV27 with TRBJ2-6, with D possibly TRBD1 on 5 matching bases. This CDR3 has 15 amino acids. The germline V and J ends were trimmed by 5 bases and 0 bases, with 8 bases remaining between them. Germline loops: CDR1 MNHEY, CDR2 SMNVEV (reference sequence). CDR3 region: CASSLTVSGANVLTF. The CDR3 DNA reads TGTGCCAGCAGTCTGACAGTCTCTGGGGCCAACGTCCTGACTTTC.

CDR3 DNA: TGTGCCAGCAGAACCGGGACTAGCGGGTACCAAGAGACCCAGTACTTC. This translates into CASRTGTSGYQETQYF. The chain uses TRBV11-2 and TRBJ2-5, with 12 bases lining up with TRBD2. The junction had 5 bases not matched to a gene; V was cut back by 6 bases and J by 0 bases. The length of the CDR3 is 16 residues. In germline, CDR1 is SGHAT, CDR2 FQNNGV.

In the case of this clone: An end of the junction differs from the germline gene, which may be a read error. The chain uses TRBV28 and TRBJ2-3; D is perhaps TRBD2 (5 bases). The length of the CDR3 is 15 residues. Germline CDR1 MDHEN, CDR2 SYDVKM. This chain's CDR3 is CASGLPARGTDTQYF. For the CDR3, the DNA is TGTGCCAGCGGTTTACCAGCGAGAGGGACAGATACGCAGTATTTT.

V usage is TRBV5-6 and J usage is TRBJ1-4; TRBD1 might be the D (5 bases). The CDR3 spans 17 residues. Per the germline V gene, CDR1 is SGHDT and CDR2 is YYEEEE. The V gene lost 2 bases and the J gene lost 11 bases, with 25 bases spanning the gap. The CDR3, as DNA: TGTGCCAGCAGCTTCGAGACAGTAACCTCATTAATGAGGAAACTGTTTTTT. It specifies CASSFETVTSLMRKLFF.

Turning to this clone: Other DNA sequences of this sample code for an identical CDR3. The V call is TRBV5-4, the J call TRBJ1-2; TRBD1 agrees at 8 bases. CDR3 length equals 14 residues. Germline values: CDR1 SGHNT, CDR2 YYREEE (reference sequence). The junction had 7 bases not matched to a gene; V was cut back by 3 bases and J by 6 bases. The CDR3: CASSYGQGTDGYTF. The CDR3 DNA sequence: TGTGCCAGCAGCTACGGACAGGGAACTGATGGCTACACCTTC.

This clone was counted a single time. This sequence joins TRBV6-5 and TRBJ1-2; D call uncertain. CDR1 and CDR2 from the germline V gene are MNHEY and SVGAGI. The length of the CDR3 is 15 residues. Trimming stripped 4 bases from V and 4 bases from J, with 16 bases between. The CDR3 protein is CASSSHEGRPYGYTF. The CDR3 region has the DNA TGTGCCAGCAGTTCGCACGAAGGCCGCCCCTATGGCTACACCTTC.

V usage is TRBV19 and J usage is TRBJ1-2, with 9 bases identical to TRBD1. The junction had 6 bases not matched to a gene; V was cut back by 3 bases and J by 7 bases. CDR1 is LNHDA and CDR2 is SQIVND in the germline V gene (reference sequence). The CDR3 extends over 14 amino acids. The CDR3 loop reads CASSIRDREGGYTF. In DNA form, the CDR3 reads TGTGCCAGTAGTATTCGGGACAGGGAAGGTGGCTACACCTTC.

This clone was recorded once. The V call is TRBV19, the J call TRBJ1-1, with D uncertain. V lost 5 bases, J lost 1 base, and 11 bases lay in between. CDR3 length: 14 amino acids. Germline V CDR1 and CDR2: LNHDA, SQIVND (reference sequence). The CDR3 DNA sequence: TGTGCCAGTAGTGCCTCTACAGAGAACACTGAAGCTTTCTTT. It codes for CASSASTENTEAFF.

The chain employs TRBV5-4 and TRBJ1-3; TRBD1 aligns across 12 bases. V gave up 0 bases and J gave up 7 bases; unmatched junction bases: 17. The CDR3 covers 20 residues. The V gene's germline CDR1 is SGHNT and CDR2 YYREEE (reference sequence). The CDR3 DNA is TGTGCCAGCAGCTTGGACGCAAACTTGGGAGGGGGACAGGGGGCGAACACCATATATTTT. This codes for CASSLDANLGGGQGANTIYF.

The CDR3 reads CASSPDRGLGNTIYF. The CDR3 DNA reads TGCGCCAGCAGCCCGGACAGGGGGTTGGGAAACACCATATATTTT. V gene TRBV4-3 combines with J gene TRBJ1-3; 10 nucleotides align to TRBD1. The length of the CDR3 is 15 residues. The junction had 4 bases not matched to a gene; V was cut back by 4 bases and J by 4 bases. CDR1 and CDR2 (germline): LGHNA, YSLEER.

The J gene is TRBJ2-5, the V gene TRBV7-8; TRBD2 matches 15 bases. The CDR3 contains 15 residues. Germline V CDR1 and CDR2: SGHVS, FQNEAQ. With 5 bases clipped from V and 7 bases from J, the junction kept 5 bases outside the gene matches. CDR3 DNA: TGTGCCAGCAGCCCGGGACTAGCGGGGGGATGGACCCAGTACTTC. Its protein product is CASSPGLAGGWTQYF.

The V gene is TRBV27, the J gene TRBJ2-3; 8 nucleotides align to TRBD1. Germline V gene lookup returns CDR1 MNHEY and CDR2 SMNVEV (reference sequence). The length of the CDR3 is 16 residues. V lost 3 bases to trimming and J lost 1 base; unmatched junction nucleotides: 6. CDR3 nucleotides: TGTGCCAGCAGTTTTTTCGGACAGGGAGGCACAGATACGCAGTATTTT. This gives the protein CASSFFGQGGTDTQYF.

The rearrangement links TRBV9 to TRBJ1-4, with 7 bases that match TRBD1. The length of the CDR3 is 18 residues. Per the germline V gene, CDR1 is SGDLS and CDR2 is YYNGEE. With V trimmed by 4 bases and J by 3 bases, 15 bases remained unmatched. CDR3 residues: CASSSDWDSGRANEKLFF. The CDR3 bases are TGTGCCAGCAGCTCCGACTGGGACAGCGGACGAGCTAATGAAAAACTGTTTTTT.

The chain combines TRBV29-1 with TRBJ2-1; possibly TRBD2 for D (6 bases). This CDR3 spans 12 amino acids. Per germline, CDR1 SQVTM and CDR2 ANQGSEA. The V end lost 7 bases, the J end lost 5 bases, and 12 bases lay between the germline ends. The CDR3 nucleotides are TGCAGCGGGGGGGAAGACCACAATGAGCAGTTCTTC. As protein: CSGGEDHNEQFF.

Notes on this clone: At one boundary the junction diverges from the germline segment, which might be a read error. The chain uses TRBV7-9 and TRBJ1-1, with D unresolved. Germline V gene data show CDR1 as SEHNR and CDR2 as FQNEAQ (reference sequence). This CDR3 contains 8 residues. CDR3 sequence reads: CASSLPDF. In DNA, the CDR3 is TGTGCCAGCAGCTTACCTGATTTT.

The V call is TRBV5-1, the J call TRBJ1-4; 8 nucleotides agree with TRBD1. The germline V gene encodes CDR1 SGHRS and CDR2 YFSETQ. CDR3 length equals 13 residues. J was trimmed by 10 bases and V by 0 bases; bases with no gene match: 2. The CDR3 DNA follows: TGCGCCAGCAGCTTGGAGGACAGGGTAAAACTGTTTTTT. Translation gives CASSLEDRVKLFF. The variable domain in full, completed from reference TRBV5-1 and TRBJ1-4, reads KAGVTQTPRYLIKTRGQQVTLSCSPISGHRSVSWYQQTPGQGLQFLFEYFSETQRNKGNFPGRFSGRQFSNSRSEMNVSTLELGDSALYLCASSLEDRVKLFFGSGTQLSVL.

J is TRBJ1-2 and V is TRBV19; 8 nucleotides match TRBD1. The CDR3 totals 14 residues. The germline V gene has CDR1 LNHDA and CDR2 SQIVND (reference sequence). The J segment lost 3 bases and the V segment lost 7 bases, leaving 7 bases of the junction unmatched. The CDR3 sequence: CASMKEDRDYGYTF. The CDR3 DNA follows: TGTGCCAGTATGAAGGAGGACAGGGACTATGGCTACACCTTC.

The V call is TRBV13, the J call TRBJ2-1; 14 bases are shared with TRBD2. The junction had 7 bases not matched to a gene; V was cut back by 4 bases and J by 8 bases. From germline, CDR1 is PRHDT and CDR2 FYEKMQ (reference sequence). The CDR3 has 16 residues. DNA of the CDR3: TGTGCCAGCAGCTATAGACTAGCGGGGGGGCAGGATGAGCAGTTCTTC. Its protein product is CASSYRLAGGQDEQFF.

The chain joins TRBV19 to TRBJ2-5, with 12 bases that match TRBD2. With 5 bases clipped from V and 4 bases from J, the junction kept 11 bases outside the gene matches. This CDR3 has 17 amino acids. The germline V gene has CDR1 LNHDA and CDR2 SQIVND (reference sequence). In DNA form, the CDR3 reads TGTGCCAGTAGTGGAGCTAGCGGGGGGGCCTCGCGAGAGACCCAGTACTTC. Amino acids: CASSGASGGASRETQYF.

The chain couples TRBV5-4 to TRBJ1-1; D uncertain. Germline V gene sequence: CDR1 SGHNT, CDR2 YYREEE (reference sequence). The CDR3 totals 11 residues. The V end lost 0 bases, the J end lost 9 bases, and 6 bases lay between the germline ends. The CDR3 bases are TGTGCCAGCAGCTTGGGGCTACAAGCTTTCTTT. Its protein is CASSLGLQAFF. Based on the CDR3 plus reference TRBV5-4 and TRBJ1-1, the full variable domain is ETGVTQSPTHLIKTRGQQVTLRCSSQSGHNTVSWYQQALGQGPQFIFQYYREEENGRGNFPPRFSGLQFPNYSSELNVNALELDDSALYLCASSLGLQAFFGQGTRLTVV.

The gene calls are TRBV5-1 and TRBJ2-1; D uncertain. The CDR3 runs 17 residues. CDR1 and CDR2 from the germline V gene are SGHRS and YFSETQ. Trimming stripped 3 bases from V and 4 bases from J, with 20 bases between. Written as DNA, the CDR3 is TGCGCCAGCAGCTCCGAAAAAGGGTTAGCCGGATACAATGAGCAGTTCTTC. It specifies CASSSEKGLAGYNEQFF.

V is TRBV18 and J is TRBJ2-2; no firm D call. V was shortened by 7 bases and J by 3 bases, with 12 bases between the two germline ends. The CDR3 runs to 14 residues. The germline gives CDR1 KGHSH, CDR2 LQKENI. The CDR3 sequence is CASFLNVDTGELFF. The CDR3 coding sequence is TGTGCCAGCTTTCTCAATGTCGACACCGGGGAGCTGTTTTTT.

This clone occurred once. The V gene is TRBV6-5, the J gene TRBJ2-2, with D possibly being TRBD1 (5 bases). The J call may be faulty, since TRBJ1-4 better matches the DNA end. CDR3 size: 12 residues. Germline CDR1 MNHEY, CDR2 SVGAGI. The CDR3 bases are TGTGCCAGCAGTTATGCAGGGATAAAACTGTTTTTT. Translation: CASSYAGIKLFF.

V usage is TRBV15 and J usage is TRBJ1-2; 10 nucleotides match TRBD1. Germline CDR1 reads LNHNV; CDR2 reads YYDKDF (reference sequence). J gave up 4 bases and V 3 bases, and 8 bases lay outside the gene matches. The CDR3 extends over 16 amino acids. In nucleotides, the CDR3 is TGTGCCACCAGCAGTTGGGCGGGACAGGGGACCTATGGCTACACCTTC. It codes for CATSSWAGQGTYGYTF.

The CDR3 reads CASSKSAEGYGYTF. The CDR3 coding sequence is TGTGCCAGCAGCAAATCGGCGGAGGGCTATGGCTACACCTTC. This rearrangement joins TRBV21-1 to TRBJ1-2. TRBV21-1 is flagged as a pseudogene. This CDR3 region has 14 residues.

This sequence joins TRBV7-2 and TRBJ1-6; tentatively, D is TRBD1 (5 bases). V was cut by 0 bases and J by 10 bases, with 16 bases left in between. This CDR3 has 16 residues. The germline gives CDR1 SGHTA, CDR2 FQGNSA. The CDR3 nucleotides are TGTGCCAGCAGCTTAGCGGGCAGGGAGCTCTTGTCACCCCTCCACTTT. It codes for CASSLAGRELLSPLHF.